Presented here are 7 T cell receptor beta chains from one specimen sequenced in a study of cytomegalovirus exposure and HLA in healthy donors. A multiplex PCR was run with 60 Vbeta primers and 13 Jbeta primers. Generated by immunoSEQ multiplex PCR, the TCRdb table keeps only in-frame clones and is missing some. The data contain 150,000 to 170,000 clones, 74% of them seen just once; the ten biggest clones take up around 2.3%. Sequenced: PBMCs. All receptors come from a man aged 30 to 45 in good health and CMV-seronegative.

The rearrangement links TRBV2 to TRBJ1-2; unclear D gene. The CDR3 extends over 15 amino acids. Germline V lookup: CDR1 SNHLY, CDR2 FYNNEI. The V end was cut by 0 bases, the J end by 4 bases, with 12 bases between. Here the CDR3 reads CASSEALGDRYGYTF. CDR3 in DNA: TGTGCCAGCAGTGAAGCGCTTGGAGATCGCTATGGCTACACCTTC.

CDR3 in amino acids: CASSLGGRAGNTIYF. As DNA, the CDR3 is TGTGCCAGCAGCTTAGGGGGCAGGGCTGGAAACACCATATATTTT. This chain links TRBV7-2 with TRBJ1-3, with D tentatively TRBD1 (5 bases). The ends were cut back, 1 base at V and 2 bases at J, with 9 bases in the middle. The CDR3 is 15 residues long. Germline lookup yields CDR1 SGHTA and CDR2 FQGNSA. Combining the CDR3 with reference TRBV7-2 and TRBJ1-3 gives the whole variable domain GAGVSQSPSNKVTEKGKDVELRCDPISGHTALYWYRQSLGQGLEFLIYFQGNSAPDKSGLPSDRFSAERTGGSVSTLTIQRTQQEDSAVYLCASSLGGRAGNTIYFGEGSWLTVV.

The genes are TRBV7-9 and TRBJ2-1, with TRBD2 identical over 8 bases. The trim removed 2 bases at V and 0 bases at J, leaving 3 bases unmatched. The CDR3 extends over 16 amino acids. Germline CDR1 is SEHNR and CDR2 is FQNEAQ (reference sequence). CDR3 region: CASSLSTSGSYNEQFF. The CDR3 DNA follows: TGTGCCAGCAGCTTAAGTACTAGCGGCTCCTACAATGAGCAGTTCTTC. Complete variable domain (other parts from reference TRBV7-9 and TRBJ2-1): DTGVSQNPRHKITKRGQNVTFRCDPISEHNRLYWYRQTLGQGPEFLTYFQNEAQLEKSRLLSDRFSAERPKGSFSTLEIQRTEQGDSAMYLCASSLSTSGSYNEQFFGPGTRLTVL.

CDR3: CASSVEGGSYYGYTF. The CDR3 coding sequence is TGTGCCAGCAGTGTTGAGGGAGGCAGTTACTATGGCTACACCTTC. The rearrangement links TRBV2 to TRBJ1-2; no firm D call. The V gene lost 4 bases and the J gene lost 3 bases, with 15 bases spanning the gap. Germline CDR1 and CDR2: SNHLY and FYNNEI. CDR3 size: 15 residues.

This chain joins TRBV29-1 and TRBJ2-3, with TRBD2 identical over 7 bases. V trimming: 5 bases; J trimming: 4 bases; junction bases outside the gene matches: 0. The CDR3 consists of 11 residues. CDR1 is SQVTM and CDR2 is ANQGSEA in the germline V gene. The CDR3 DNA reads TGCAGCGTTAGCGGGGCAGATACGCAGTATTTT. Protein: CSVSGADTQYF.

This clone has just a few counts. CDR3 nucleotide sequence: TGTGCCAGCAGCCAAGATCCAGAGGCTATCGGTGAGCAGTTCTTC. Translating gives CASSQDPEAIGEQFF. The rearrangement joins TRBV14 to TRBJ2-1; D not resolved. V was cut by 0 bases and J by 9 bases, with 15 bases left in between. CDR3 size: 15 residues. Germline V gives CDR1 SGHDN, CDR2 FVKESK. The full variable domain, completed using reference TRBV14 and TRBJ2-1, is EAGVTQFPSHSVIEKGQTVTLRCDPISGHDNLYWYRRVMGKEIKFLLHFVKESKQDESGMPNNRFLAERTGGTYSTLKVQPAELEDSGVYFCASSQDPEAIGEQFFGPGTRLTVL.

The V call is TRBV10-3, the J call TRBJ2-7, with TRBD1 identical over 10 bases. The CDR3 spans 12 residues. Germline values: CDR1 ENHRY, CDR2 SYGVKD. V lost 10 bases to trimming and J lost 5 bases; unmatched junction nucleotides: 5. CDR3 DNA sequence: TGTGCCACGACAGGGGGCAAGGACGAGCAGTACTTC. This gives the protein CATTGGKDEQYF.